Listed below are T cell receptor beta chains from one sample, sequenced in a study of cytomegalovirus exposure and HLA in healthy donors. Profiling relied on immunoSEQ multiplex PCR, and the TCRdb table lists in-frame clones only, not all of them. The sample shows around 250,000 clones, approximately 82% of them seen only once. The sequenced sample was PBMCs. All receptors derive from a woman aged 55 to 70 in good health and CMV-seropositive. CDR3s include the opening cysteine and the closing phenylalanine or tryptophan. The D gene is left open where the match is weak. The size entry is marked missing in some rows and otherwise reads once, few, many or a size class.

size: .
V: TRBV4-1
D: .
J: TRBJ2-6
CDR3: CASSQPGVGANVLTF
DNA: TGCGCCAGCAGCCAACCAGGGGTCGGGGCCAACGTCCTGACTTTC

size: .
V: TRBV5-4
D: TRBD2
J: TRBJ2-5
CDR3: CASSLEAGERETQYF
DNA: TGTGCCAGCAGCTTGGAAGCGGGAGAGCGGGAGACCCAGTACTTC

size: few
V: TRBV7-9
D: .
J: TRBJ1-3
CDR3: CASSLGGEAGNTIYF
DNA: TGTGCCAGCAGCTTAGGCGGGGAAGCTGGAAACACCATATATTTT

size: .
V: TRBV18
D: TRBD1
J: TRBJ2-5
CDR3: CASSRQGYQETQYF
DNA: TGTGCCAGCTCACGACAGGGCTACCAAGAGACCCAGTACTTC

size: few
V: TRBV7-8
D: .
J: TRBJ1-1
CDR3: CASSLEGNRVAEAFF
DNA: TGTGCCAGCAGCTTAGAGGGAAACAGGGTCGCTGAAGCTTTCTTT

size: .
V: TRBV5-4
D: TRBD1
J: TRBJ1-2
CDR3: CASSTGQLANYGYTF
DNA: TGTGCCAGCAGCACGGGACAGTTAGCTAACTATGGCTACACCTTC

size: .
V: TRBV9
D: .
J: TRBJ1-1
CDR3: CASSGPRQGSNTEAFF
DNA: TGTGCCAGCAGCGGCCCGCGGCAGGGTTCGAACACTGAAGCTTTCTTT

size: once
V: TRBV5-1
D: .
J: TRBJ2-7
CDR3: CASKGGSSYEQYF
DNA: TGCGCCAGCAAGGGGGGGAGCTCCTACGAGCAGTACTTC

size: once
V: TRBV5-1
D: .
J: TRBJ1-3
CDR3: CASSLDGDSGNTIYF
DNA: TGCGCCAGCAGCTTGGACGGAGACTCTGGAAACACCATATATTTT

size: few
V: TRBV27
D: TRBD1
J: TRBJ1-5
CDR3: CASRNRGEDSNQPQHF
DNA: TGTGCCAGCCGAAACAGGGGTGAGGATAGCAATCAGCCCCAGCATTTT

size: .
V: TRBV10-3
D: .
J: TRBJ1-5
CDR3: CAISESGNQPQHF
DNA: TGTGCCATCAGTGAATCGGGCAATCAGCCCCAGCATTTT

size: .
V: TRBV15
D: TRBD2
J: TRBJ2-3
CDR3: CATRGLAGPTDTQYF
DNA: TGTGCCACCAGAGGACTAGCGGGACCCACAGATACGCAGTATTTT

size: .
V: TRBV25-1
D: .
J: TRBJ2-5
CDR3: CASRGTGPGTQYF
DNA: TGTGCCAGCAGGGGGACTGGGCCTGGCACCCAGTACTTC

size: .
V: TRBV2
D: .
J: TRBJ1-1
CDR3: CASTPREREAFF
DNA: TGTGCCAGCACACCCCGAGAGAGGGAAGCTTTCTTT

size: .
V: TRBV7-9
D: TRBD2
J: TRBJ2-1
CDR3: CASSLTSGRNEQFF
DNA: TGTGCCAGCAGCCTTACTAGCGGGAGAAATGAGCAGTTCTTC

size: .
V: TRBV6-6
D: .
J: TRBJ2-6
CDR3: CASTEDGANVLTF
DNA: TGTGCCAGCACTGAGGATGGGGCCAACGTCCTGACTTTC

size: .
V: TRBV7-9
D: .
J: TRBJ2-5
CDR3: CASSHPGVIETQYF
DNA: TGTGCCAGCAGCCACCCCGGGGTTATAGAGACCCAGTACTTC

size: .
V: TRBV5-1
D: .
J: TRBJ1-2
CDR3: CASSLDRVGYTF
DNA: TGCGCCAGCAGCTTGGATCGGGTTGGCTACACCTTC

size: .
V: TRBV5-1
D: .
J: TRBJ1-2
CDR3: CASRAGDYGYTF
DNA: TGCGCCAGCAGGGCAGGGGATTATGGCTACACCTTC

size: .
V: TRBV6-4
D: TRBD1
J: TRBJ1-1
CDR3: CASAIAGGTEAFF
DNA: TGTGCCAGCGCAATCGCAGGGGGCACTGAAGCTTTCTTT

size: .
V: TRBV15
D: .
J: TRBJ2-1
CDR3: CATSSRVTTYNEQFF
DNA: TGTGCCACCAGCAGCCGGGTAACCACCTACAATGAGCAGTTCTTC

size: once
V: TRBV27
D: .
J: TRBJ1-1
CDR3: CASSRGWGNTEAFF
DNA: TGTGCCAGCAGCAGGGGTTGGGGTAACACTGAAGCTTTCTTT

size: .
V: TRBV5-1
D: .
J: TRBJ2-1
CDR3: CASSTSPNEQFF
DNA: TGCGCCAGCAGCACGAGCCCCAATGAGCAGTTCTTC

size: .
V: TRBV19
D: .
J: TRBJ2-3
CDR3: CASSIGRRGVFTDTQYF
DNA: TGTGCCAGTAGTATAGGTCGGCGGGGCGTCTTCACAGATACGCAGTATTTT

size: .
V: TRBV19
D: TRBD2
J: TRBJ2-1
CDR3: CATKSKGLAVYNEQFF
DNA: TGTGCCACCAAATCTAAGGGGCTAGCGGTCTACAATGAGCAGTTCTTC

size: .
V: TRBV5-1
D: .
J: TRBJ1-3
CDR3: CASSLNQGNGNTIYF
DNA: TGCGCCAGCAGCTTGAACCAGGGGAACGGAAACACCATATATTTT

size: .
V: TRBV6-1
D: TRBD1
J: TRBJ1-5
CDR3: CASCSSGGGNQPQHF
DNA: TGTGCCAGCTGTAGTTCAGGGGGCGGCAATCAGCCCCAGCATTTT